This TCR beta chain is drawn from a study of shared clonotypes between healthy human individuals. Naive CD8 isolation took CD45RO-negative cells positively selected for CCR7 and excluded terminally differentiated effector memory CD45RA+ cells. TCRdb's table, derived via immunoSEQ multiplex PCR, lists solely in-frame clones and lacks some. Of about 2.1 million clones listed, roughly 95% are singletons. The CDR3 extends over 12 amino acids. Per the germline V gene, CDR1 is MNHNS and CDR2 is SASEGT. The ends were cut back, 4 bases at V and 3 bases at J, with 6 bases in the middle. The source of this sequence is a man aged 18 to 35 in good health. Some clones in this sample may be carry-over from other donors' samples. The gene calls are TRBV6-1 and TRBJ2-5; D gene ambiguous. Sequencing input: naive CD8+ T cells from PBMCs. This CDR3 reads CASSALKETQYF. The CDR3 DNA sequence: TGTGCCAGCAGTGCACTAAAAGAGACCCAGTACTTC.